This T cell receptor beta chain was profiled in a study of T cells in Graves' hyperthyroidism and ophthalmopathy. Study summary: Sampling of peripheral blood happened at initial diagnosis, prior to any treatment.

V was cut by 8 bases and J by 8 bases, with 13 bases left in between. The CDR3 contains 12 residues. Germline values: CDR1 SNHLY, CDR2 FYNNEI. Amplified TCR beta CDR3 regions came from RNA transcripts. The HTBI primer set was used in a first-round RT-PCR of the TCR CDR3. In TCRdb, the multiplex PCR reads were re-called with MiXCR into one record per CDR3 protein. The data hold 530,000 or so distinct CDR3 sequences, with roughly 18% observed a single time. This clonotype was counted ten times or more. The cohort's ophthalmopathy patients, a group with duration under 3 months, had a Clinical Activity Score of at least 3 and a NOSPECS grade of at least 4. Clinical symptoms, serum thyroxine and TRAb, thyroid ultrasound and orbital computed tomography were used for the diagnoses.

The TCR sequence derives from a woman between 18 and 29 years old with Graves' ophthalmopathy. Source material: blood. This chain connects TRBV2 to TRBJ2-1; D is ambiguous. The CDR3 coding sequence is TGTGCCAGCTTAAGGGTGGTCGATGAGCAGTTCTTC. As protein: CASLRVVDEQFF.